The next 19 T cell receptor beta chains were all read from a single sample in a study of blood T cells in healthy people across ages (dated by TCRdb to between 2014 and 2017). Library preparation used 5' RACE. TCRdb shows the sequencer as Illumina HiSeq 2500. A second about 7 to 11 cycle PCR used a sample-barcoded 5' primer and a J-beta primer mix. In TCRdb, the public reads were trimmed at Q25 with fastp and aligned with MiXCR, with productive beta chains retained. Entries that share a CDR3 protein sequence are merged under the most common genes and DNA. This sample lists some 760,000 distinct CDR3 sequences; about 25% were detected once. The top ten clones comprise under 4.5% of the sample. This same sample was also taken into another study, of T cells of mothers and their children.

The sequenced material came from blood. The receptors stem from a boy aged 5 to 17 in good health.

This chain uses TRBV3-1 with TRBJ2-7; TRBD2 matches at 7 bases. The germline V gene has CDR1 LGHDT and CDR2 YNNKEL (reference sequence). With 0 bases clipped from V and 2 bases from J, the junction kept 7 bases outside the gene matches. This CDR3 region has 16 residues. This CDR3 reads CASSQESGGATYEQYF. CDR3 DNA: TGTGCCAGCAGCCAAGAGTCGGGGGGAGCGACCTACGAGCAGTACTTC.

This chain links TRBV6-5 with TRBJ1-3; D possibly corresponds to TRBD1 (6 bases). The ends were cut back, 5 bases at V and 2 bases at J, with 13 bases in the middle. This CDR3 is 15 amino acids long. Germline assignment: CDR1 MNHEY and CDR2 SVGAGI. The CDR3 DNA reads as TGTGCCAGCAGTCGCCAAACAGGGACTGGAAACACCATATATTTT. It specifies CASSRQTGTGNTIYF.

V gene TRBV5-6 combines with J gene TRBJ2-3; D may be TRBD2 (5 bases). Per germline, CDR1 SGHDT and CDR2 YYEEEE. The CDR3 has 14 amino acids. Trimming cost V 3 bases and J 2 bases, with 10 bases left between them. The CDR3 region has the DNA TGTGCCAGCAGCTCCCAGCGGAACACAGATACGCAGTATTTT. Encoded protein: CASSSQRNTDTQYF.

This clonotype was observed many times. V usage is TRBV20-1 and J usage is TRBJ2-4, with D possibly being TRBD2 (5 bases). V was trimmed by 0 bases and J by 8 bases, leaving 14 bases between them. The CDR3 sequence is 14 residues long. Germline V gene sequence: CDR1 DFQATT, CDR2 SNEGSKA (reference sequence). The CDR3, as DNA: TGCAGTGCTAGAGAACGGGGTAGTTTATACATTCAGTACTTC. Its protein is CSARERGSLYIQYF.

This clonotype was observed a handful of times. The CDR3 does not close with the conserved phenylalanine or tryptophan, likely indicating a read error. Because the CDR3's place on the DNA is in doubt, the DNA is left out and the CDR3 is given as listed by TCRdb. The V call is TRBV29-1, the J call TRBJ1-1; the table's TRBD1 call for D was not verified on the DNA. The germline gives CDR1 SQVTM, CDR2 ANQGSEA. The CDR3 is 14 residues long, counting both termini. The CDR3 reads CSVEKGGGGAEAFS.

The gene calls are TRBV4-3 and TRBJ2-4, with 16 bases that match TRBD2. This CDR3 region has 17 residues. V lost 4 bases to trimming and J lost 7 bases; unmatched junction nucleotides: 7. Germline values: CDR1 LGHNA, CDR2 YSLEER. The CDR3 protein is CASSPGTSGRGMNIQYF. CDR3 nucleotide sequence: TGCGCCAGCAGCCCCGGGACTAGCGGGAGGGGTATGAACATTCAGTACTTC.

V gene TRBV15 combines with J gene TRBJ2-7; D is tentatively TRBD1 or TRBD2 (5 bases each). V shed 4 bases and J shed 4 bases, with 11 bases lying between them. Germline loops: CDR1 LNHNV, CDR2 YYDKDF (reference sequence). This CDR3 is 13 amino acids long. The DNA of the CDR3 is TGTGCCACCAGCAAAGGGACGGGATACGAGCAGTACTTC. Amino acid sequence: CATSKGTGYEQYF.

The genes are TRBV3-1 and TRBJ2-7; tentative D call: TRBD1 (6 bases). Trimming left V 0 bases short and J 7 bases short, with 16 bases between. The CDR3 runs to 15 residues. Germline CDR1 reads LGHDT; CDR2 reads YNNKEL (reference sequence). The CDR3 is CASSQDSGALGEQYF. CDR3 bases: TGTGCCAGCAGCCAAGATTCAGGGGCTTTGGGAGAGCAGTACTTC.

This clonotype was observed a handful of times. The rearrangement joins TRBV30 to TRBJ2-4; D may be TRBD1 or TRBD2 (7 bases each). Germline V CDR1 and CDR2: GTSNPN, SVGIG (reference sequence). This CDR3 has 18 residues. The V end was cut by 6 bases, the J end by 0 bases, with 24 bases between. The CDR3 DNA reads as TGTGCCTGCCAGCGGGACAGTACCGATCTTGGAGCCAAAAACATTCAGTACTTC. Protein sequence: CACQRDSTDLGAKNIQYF.

The genes are TRBV2 and TRBJ1-4, with a possible D match to TRBD1 (5 bases). The CDR3 covers 16 residues. Germline CDR1 reads SNHLY; CDR2 reads FYNNEI. Deletions cut 1 base from V and 8 bases from J, with 17 bases between. The CDR3 DNA reads TGTGCCAGCAGTGAAGGATTGGGCCAGGGTGGGGAAAAACTGTTTTTT. This gives the protein CASSEGLGQGGEKLFF.

This clonotype has more than one count but fewer than ten. The rearrangement uses TRBV2 and TRBJ1-4, with TRBD1 as a possible D gene (6 bases). The V and J ends lost 7 bases and 6 bases respectively, with 12 bases between them. Germline CDR1 is SNHLY and CDR2 is FYNNEI. The CDR3 extends over 13 amino acids. The CDR3 DNA reads TGTGCCAGCAACTTTCAGGGGTATGAAAAACTGTTTTTT. Residues: CASNFQGYEKLFF.

The V call is TRBV20-1, the J call TRBJ2-3; D tentatively reads TRBD1 or TRBD2 (6 bases each). Trimming took 5 bases from V and 2 from J, leaving 17 bases between them. The CDR3 consists of 15 residues. Germline values: CDR1 DFQATT, CDR2 SNEGSKA (reference sequence). CDR3 coding DNA: TGCAGTGCTGGGGGGCAAATTAGCTTCACAGATACGCAGTATTTT. It translates to CSAGGQISFTDTQYF.

The chain links TRBV4-3 to TRBJ1-1; D might be TRBD1 (5 bases). V lost 1 base, J lost 7 bases, and 10 bases lay in between. CDR1 is LGHNA and CDR2 is YSLEER in the germline V gene. The CDR3 is 13 residues long. DNA for the CDR3: TGCGCCAGCAGCCAAGGCCGTGGGGGTGAAGCTTTCTTT. Protein sequence: CASSQGRGGEAFF.

This chain joins TRBV6-2 or TRBV6-3 and TRBJ1-4; 9 positions match TRBD1. The germline V gene encodes CDR1 MNHEY and CDR2 SVGEGT. CDR3 length equals 16 residues. V lost 4 bases, J lost 2 bases, and 5 bases stayed unmatched. The CDR3: CASSSRTGETNEKLFF. CDR3 DNA: TGTGCCAGCAGTTCCCGGACAGGGGAGACTAATGAAAAACTGTTTTTT.

The chain has TRBV30 and TRBJ2-7; TRBD1 aligns across 8 bases. With 4 bases clipped from V and 7 bases from J, the junction kept 6 bases outside the gene matches. Germline V gene data show CDR1 as GTSNPN and CDR2 as SVGIG (reference sequence). This CDR3 spans 12 amino acids. CDR3 DNA: TGTGCCTGGAACAGGGGGTCGGGGGAGCAGTACTTC. Translating it yields CAWNRGSGEQYF.

This clonotype was counted a single time. V is TRBV6-2 or TRBV6-3 and J is TRBJ2-7; D is unclear. Germline CDR1 is MNHEY and CDR2 is SVGEGT. The germline V and J ends were trimmed by 7 bases and 9 bases, with 22 bases remaining between them. This CDR3 spans 14 amino acids. For the CDR3, the DNA is TGTGCCAGCACTGAGGACGGGTATACGAGAGGGCAGTACTTC. This gives the protein CASTEDGYTRGQYF.

This clonotype was seen a few times. This chain joins TRBV7-3 and TRBJ1-1; TRBD1 agrees at 9 bases. The CDR3 is 15 amino acids. Germline CDR1 SGHTA, CDR2 FQGTGA. The V segment lost 4 bases and the J segment 4 bases; nucleotides outside the gene matches: 7. The chain's CDR3 is CASSSTGGAFTEAFF. CDR3 DNA: TGTGCCAGCAGCTCCACAGGGGGCGCGTTCACTGAAGCTTTCTTT.

This clonotype was picked up a small number of times. Being one base from a much bigger clone, this may be a read error. V is TRBV28 and J is TRBJ1-2; 7 nucleotides line up with TRBD1. The CDR3 spans 14 residues. Germline V gives CDR1 MDHEN, CDR2 SYDVKM. CDR3 bases: TGTGACAGCAGCGAGACAGGGTCTAACTATGGCTACACCTTC. Its protein is CDSSETGSNYGYTF.

This clonotype appeared a few times. The chain carries TRBV13 and TRBJ1-1; no definite D call. CDR1 and CDR2 from the germline V gene are PRHDT and FYEKMQ (reference sequence). The CDR3 contains 15 residues. The V gene lost 5 bases and the J gene lost 10 bases, with 23 bases spanning the gap. The CDR3 sequence is CASSPLTSTLAGAFF. The CDR3 region has the DNA TGTGCCAGCAGCCCACTGACCTCTACATTAGCGGGAGCTTTCTTT.